This T cell receptor beta chain was observed in a study of monozygotic twins with inflammatory bowel disease. TCRdb re-called the 5' RACE reads; one entry per CDR3 protein, DNA not given. The sample totals some 160,000 distinct CDR3 sequences. Per germline, CDR1 SEHNR and CDR2 FQNEAQ (reference sequence). There are 12 residues in the CDR3. The sample consisted of blood. The receptor's source is a human donor with ulcerative colitis or Crohn's disease, or a healthy co-twin of an affected twin (not recorded which). The V call is TRBV7-9, the J call TRBJ1-1. The CDR3 sequence is CASSSLFTEAFF.